This T cell receptor beta chain was sequenced for a study of cytomegalovirus exposure and HLA in healthy donors. Study results and caveats: The authors enumerated under 200 TCR beta chains as linked to cytomegalovirus.

Comment on this clone: The antigen is undetermined.

13 Jbeta primers and 60 Vbeta primers were used for the PCR. The data were produced by immunoSEQ multiplex PCR, yet TCRdb's version contains in-frame clones alone and is incomplete. The table lists around 150,000 clones, approximately 61% of them singletons. This TCR derives from a human donor in good health. Sequenced input: PBMCs.

CDR3 bases: TGTGCCAGCAGGTCGGCGGTTGGCAAAAACATTCAGTACTTC. Translation: CASRSAVGKNIQYF. V and J are TRBV27 and TRBJ2-4; D not certain. Trimming cost V 6 bases and J 3 bases, with 12 bases left between them. The V gene's germline CDR1 is MNHEY and CDR2 SMNVEV (reference sequence). The CDR3 length is 14 residues.